This TCR beta chain was profiled in a study of blood T cell repertoires in COVID-19. Unmatched junction bases numbered 16, after V lost 5 bases and J lost 5 bases. Germline CDR1 is MNHEY and CDR2 is SMNVEV (reference sequence). The CDR3 is 17 amino acids. Participant ages covered roughly 18 to 89 years across about 22 US areas. Grouping used clinical history reported by participants in a survey and questionnaire. Clones were sequenced by immunoSEQ multiplex PCR, and TCRdb holds only the in-frame ones, with some missing. The table records a few hundred thousand clones, around 83% of them present only once.

The chain is built from TRBV27 and TRBJ1-2; 8 bases line up with TRBD1. The material sequenced was PBMCs or T cells enriched from blood (not recorded which). This TCR derives from a woman aged 50 to 60 who had recovered from COVID-19. CDR3 DNA sequence: TGTGCCAGCAGTAATAATAGACTAGGACAGGGTCCATATGGCTACACCTTC. Protein sequence: CASSNNRLGQGPYGYTF.